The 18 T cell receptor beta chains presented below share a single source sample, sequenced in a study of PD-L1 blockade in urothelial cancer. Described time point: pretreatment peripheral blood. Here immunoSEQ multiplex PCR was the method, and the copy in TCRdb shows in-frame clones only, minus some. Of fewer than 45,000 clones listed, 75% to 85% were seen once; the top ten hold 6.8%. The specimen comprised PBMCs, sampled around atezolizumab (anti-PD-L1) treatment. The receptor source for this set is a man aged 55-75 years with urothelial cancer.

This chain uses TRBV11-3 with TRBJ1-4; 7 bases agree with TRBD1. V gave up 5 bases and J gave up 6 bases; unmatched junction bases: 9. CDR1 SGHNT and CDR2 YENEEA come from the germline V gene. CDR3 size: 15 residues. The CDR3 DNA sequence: TGTGCCAGCAGCACGAGGACAGGAAGGCATGAAAAACTGTTTTTT. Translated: CASSTRTGRHEKLFF. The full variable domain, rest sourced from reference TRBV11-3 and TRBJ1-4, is EAGVVQSPRYKIIEKKQPVAFWCNPISGHNTLYWYLQNLGQGPELLIRYENEEAVDDSQLPKDRFSAERLKGVDSTLKIQPAELGDSAVYLCASSTRTGRHEKLFFGSGTQLSVL.

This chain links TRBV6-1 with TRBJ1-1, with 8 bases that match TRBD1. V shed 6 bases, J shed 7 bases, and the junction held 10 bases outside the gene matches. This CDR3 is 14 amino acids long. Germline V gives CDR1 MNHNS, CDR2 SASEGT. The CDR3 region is CASSLYSGGYEAFF. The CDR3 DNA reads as TGTGCCAGCAGCCTTTACTCAGGGGGCTATGAAGCTTTCTTT.

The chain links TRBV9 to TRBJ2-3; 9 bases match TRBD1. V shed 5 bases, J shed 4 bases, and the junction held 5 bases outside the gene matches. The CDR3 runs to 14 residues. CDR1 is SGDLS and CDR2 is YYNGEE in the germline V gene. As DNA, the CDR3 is TGTGCCAGCAGTACAGGGGGCGCCTCAGATACGCAGTATTTT. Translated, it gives CASSTGGASDTQYF. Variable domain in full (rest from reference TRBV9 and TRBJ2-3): DSGVTQTPKHLITATGQRVTLRCSPRSGDLSVYWYQQSLDQGLQFLIQYYNGEERAKGNILERFSAQQFPDLHSELNLSSLELGDSALYFCASSTGGASDTQYFGPGTRLTVL.

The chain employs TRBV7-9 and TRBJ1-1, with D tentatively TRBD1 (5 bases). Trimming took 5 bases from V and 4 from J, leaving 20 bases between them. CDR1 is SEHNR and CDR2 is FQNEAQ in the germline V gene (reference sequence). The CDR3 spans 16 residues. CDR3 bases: TGTGCCAGCAGCACCCACCGCGGCGTGGGGGGCACTGAAGCTTTCTTT. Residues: CASSTHRGVGGTEAFF.

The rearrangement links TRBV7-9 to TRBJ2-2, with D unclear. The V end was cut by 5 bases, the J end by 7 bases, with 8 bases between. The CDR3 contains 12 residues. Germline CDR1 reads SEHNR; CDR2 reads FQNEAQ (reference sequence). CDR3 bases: TGTGCCAGCAGCCCGTCAGTCGGGGAGCTGTTTTTT. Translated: CASSPSVGELFF.

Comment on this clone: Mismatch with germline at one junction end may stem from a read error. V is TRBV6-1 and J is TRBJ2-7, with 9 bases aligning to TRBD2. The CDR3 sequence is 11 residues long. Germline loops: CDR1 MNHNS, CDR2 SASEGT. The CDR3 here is CASSHGGGASF. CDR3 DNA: TGTGCCAGCAGCCACGGCGGGGGGGCCTCCTTC.

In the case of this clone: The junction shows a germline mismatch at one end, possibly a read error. The CDR3 region has the DNA TGTGCTAGCAGCTTAGGACAGGGGCGAGGGGAGACCCAGTACTTC. This encodes CASSLGQGRGETQYF. The V call is TRBV7-7, the J call TRBJ2-5, with TRBD1 identical over 9 bases. The germline V gene has CDR1 SSHAT and CDR2 FNYEAQ (reference sequence). The CDR3 covers 15 residues.

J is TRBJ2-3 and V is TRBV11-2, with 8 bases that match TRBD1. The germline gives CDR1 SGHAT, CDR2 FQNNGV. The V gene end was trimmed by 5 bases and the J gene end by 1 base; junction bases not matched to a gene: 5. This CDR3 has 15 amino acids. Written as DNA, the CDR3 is TGTGCCAGCAGCCGGGACAGGCTGGGCACAGATACGCAGTATTTT. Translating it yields CASSRDRLGTDTQYF.

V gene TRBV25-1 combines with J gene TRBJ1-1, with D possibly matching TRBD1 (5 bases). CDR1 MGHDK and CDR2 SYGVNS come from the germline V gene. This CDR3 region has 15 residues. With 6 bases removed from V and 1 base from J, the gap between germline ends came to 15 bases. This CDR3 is CASSLGRAGNTEAFF. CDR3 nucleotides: TGTGCCAGCAGCTTGGGCAGGGCCGGGAACACTGAAGCTTTCTTT. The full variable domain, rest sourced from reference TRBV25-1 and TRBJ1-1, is EADIYQTPRYLVIGTGKKITLECSQTMGHDKMYWYQQDPGMELHLIHYSYGVNSTEKGDLSSESTVSRIRTEHFPLTLESARPSHTSQYLCASSLGRAGNTEAFFGQGTRLTVV.

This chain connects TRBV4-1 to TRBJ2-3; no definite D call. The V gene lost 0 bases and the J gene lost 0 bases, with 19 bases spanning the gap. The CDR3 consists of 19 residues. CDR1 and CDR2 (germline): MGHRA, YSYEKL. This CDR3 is CASSQDLIRRIASTDTQYF. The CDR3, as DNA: TGCGCCAGCAGCCAAGATTTAATACGGCGAATAGCTAGCACAGATACGCAGTATTTT.

Written as DNA, the CDR3 is TGCGCCAGCAGCTTAGACTTTACCGGGGAGCTGTTTTTT. This codes for CASSLDFTGELFF. The rearrangement links TRBV5-1 to TRBJ2-2; D not certain. This CDR3 has 13 amino acids. Germline CDR1 is SGHRS and CDR2 is YFSETQ. V shed 2 bases and J shed 5 bases, with 7 bases lying between them.

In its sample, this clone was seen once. The CDR3 loop is CASSFGGEGIQYF. As DNA, the CDR3 is TGTGCCAGCAGCTTTGGCGGGGAGGGGATTCAGTACTTC. This chain connects TRBV5-6 to TRBJ2-4, with TRBD2 matching 7 bases. Germline CDR1 and CDR2: SGHDT and YYEEEE. V shed 2 bases and J 10 bases; nucleotides not matched to a gene: 6. This CDR3 has 13 amino acids.

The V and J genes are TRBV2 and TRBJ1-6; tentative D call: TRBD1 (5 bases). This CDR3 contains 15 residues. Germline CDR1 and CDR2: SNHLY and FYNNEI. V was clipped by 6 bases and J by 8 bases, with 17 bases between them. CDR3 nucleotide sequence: TGTGCCAGCAGGGTGGGCGGGGGATGGCATTCACCCCTCCACTTT. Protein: CASRVGGGWHSPLHF.

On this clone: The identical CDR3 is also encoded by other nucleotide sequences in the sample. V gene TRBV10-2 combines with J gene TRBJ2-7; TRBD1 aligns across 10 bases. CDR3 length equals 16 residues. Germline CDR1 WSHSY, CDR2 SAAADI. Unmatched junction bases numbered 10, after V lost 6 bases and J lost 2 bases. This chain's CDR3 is CASRGTGALTTYEQYF. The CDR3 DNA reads TGCGCCAGCAGGGGGACAGGGGCCTTAACCACCTACGAGCAGTACTTC.

CDR3 loop: CASSRDREVGYTF. CDR3 DNA: TGCGCCAGCAGCCGGGACAGGGAGGTTGGCTACACCTTC. V is TRBV5-1 and J is TRBJ1-2; TRBD1 matches 9 bases. Trimming removed 4 bases from V and 7 bases from J; junction bases left unmatched: 5. Germline loops: CDR1 SGHRS, CDR2 YFSETQ. The CDR3 has 13 residues.

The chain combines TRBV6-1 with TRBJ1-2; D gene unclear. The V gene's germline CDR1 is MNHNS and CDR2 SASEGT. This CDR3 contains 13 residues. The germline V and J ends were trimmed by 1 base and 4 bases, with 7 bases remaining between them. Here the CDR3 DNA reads TGTGCCAGCAGTGAAGGAGGGAGCTATGGCTACACCTTC. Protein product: CASSEGGSYGYTF.

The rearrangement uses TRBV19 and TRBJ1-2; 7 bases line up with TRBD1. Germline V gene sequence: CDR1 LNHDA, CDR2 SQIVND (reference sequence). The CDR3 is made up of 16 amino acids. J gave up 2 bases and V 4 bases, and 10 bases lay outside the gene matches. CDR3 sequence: CASSTLGVRGNYGYTF. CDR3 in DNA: TGTGCCAGTAGTACCCTCGGTGTCAGGGGGAACTATGGCTACACCTTC. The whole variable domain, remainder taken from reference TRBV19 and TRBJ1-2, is DGGITQSPKYLFRKEGQNVTLSCEQNLNHDAMYWYRQDPGQGLRLIYYSQIVNDFQKGDIAEGYSVSREKKESFPLTVTSAQKNPTAFYLCASSTLGVRGNYGYTFGSGTRLTVV.

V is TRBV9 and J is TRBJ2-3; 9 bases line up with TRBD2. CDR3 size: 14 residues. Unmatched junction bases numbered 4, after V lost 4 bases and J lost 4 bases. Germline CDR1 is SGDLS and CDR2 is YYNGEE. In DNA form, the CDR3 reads TGTGCCAGCAGCACCCGGACTAGCGCAGATACGCAGTATTTT. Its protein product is CASSTRTSADTQYF.